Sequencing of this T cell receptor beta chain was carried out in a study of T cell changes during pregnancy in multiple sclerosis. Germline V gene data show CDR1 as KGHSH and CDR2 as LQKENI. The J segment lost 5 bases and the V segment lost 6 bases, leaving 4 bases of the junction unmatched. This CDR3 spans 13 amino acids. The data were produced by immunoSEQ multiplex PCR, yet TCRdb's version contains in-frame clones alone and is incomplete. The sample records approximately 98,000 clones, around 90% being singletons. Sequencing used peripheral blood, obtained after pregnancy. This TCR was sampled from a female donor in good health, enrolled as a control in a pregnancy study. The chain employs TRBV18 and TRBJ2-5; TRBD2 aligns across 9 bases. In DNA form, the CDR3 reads TGTGCCAGCTCCCGGACTAGCGATGAGACCCAGTACTTC. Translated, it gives CASSRTSDETQYF.